Included here is one T cell receptor beta chain sequence, with context. Antigen: not known. Germline lookup yields CDR1 SGHTA and CDR2 FQGNSA. J was trimmed by 7 bases and V by 5 bases; bases with no gene match: 18. There are 19 residues in the CDR3. This specimen comes from a study of T cells in Graves' hyperthyroidism and ophthalmopathy. General study points: Most thyroid-expanded clonotypes above 0.001 were also found in blood. Ophthalmopathy was predicted by the model a median of roughly 6.6 months ahead of onset.

Amplification targeted TCR beta CDR3 regions from RNA transcripts. A set of HTBI primers served as the primers for a first-round RT-PCR of the TCR CDR3. MiXCR was run by TCRdb on the multiplex PCR reads, yielding one entry per CDR3 protein. The sample includes about 570,000 distinct CDR3 sequences, 35% to 55% seen only once; the top ten take about 20%. The sample taken for sequencing was peripheral blood or thyroid tissue (not recorded which). The sequence derives from an adult woman with Graves' disease, either hyperthyroidism or ophthalmopathy (not recorded which). This rearrangement joins TRBV7-2 to TRBJ2-7; TRBD2 matches at 15 bases. CDR3: CASSHQGRGTSGRSREQYF. Written as DNA, the CDR3 is TGTGCCAGCAGCCATCAAGGGAGGGGGACTAGCGGGAGGTCGAGGGAGCAGTACTTC.